This T cell receptor (beta chain) came from a study of shared clonotypes between healthy human individuals. Profiling relied on immunoSEQ multiplex PCR, and the TCRdb table lists in-frame clones only, not all of them. The data show millions of clones, approximately 95% seen once. HIV-negative, healthy adults without recent acute infections or vaccinations were the donors. Trimming left V 4 bases short and J 6 bases short, with 12 bases between. This CDR3 is 13 amino acids long. CDR1 and CDR2 from the germline V gene are SEHNR and FQNEAQ (reference sequence). Material for sequencing was naive CD4+ T cells from PBMCs. Subset in this sample: CD45RA+ positively selected. The receptor was derived from a man aged 18 to 30 in good health. Some clones in this sample may be carry-over from other donors' samples. The J gene is TRBJ1-2, the V gene TRBV7-9, with unresolved D. The CDR3 protein is CASSSTAGDGYTF. The CDR3 DNA reads TGTGCCAGCAGCTCCACCGCTGGGGATGGCTACACCTTC. The whole variable domain, remainder taken from reference TRBV7-9 and TRBJ1-2, is DTGVSQNPRHKITKRGQNVTFRCDPISEHNRLYWYRQTLGQGPEFLTYFQNEAQLEKSRLLSDRFSAERPKGSFSTLEIQRTEQGDSAMYLCASSSTAGDGYTFGSGTRLTVV.